These T cell receptor beta chains were read from a single sample in a study of T cells of healthy individuals. TCRdb fed the 5' RACE reads into MiXCR, producing one record per CDR3 protein. The table shows 40,000 to 60,000 distinct CDR3 sequences, with about 15% occurring only once. The receptor source for this set is a human donor in good health. The CDR3 runs from the conserved cysteine through the conserved F or W. The D gene is left open where the match is weak. The size entry is marked missing in some rows and otherwise reads once, few, many or a size class.

d_call j_call v_call clone_size cdr3_aa cdr3_nt
TRBD1 TRBJ2-5 TRBV20-1 many CSARDKGAGETQYF TGCAGTGCTAGGGATAAGGGGGCAGGAGAGACCCAGTACTTC
- TRBJ1-6 TRBV5-8 - CASRHAGTYNSPLHF TGTGCCAGCAGACACGCCGGGACCTATAATTCACCCCTCCACTTT
- TRBJ1-4 TRBV15 many CATSRDRQGTNEKLFF TGTGCCACCAGCAGAGATCGCCAGGGAACTAATGAAAAACTGTTTTTT
TRBD2 TRBJ2-2 TRBV10-3 many CAIRDREAGELFF TGTGCCATCAGAGACCGGGAGGCCGGGGAGCTGTTTTTT
TRBD2 TRBJ2-1 TRBV3-1 medium-sized CASSLSYLAGSYNEQFF TGTGCCAGCAGCCTTAGTTACCTAGCGGGGTCCTACAATGAGCAGTTCTTC
- TRBJ2-1 TRBV12-3/TRBV12-4 - CASSPGAQSEQFF TGTGCCAGCAGCCCTGGGGCCCAAAGTGAGCAGTTCTTC
TRBD1 TRBJ1-4 TRBV2 few CASRGALQGATNEKLFF TGTGCCAGCAGGGGCGCCCTTCAGGGGGCCACTAATGAAAAACTGTTTTTT
- TRBJ1-5 TRBV6-1 - CASSVTGASNQPQHF TGTGCCAGCAGTGTGACCGGGGCTAGCAATCAGCCCCAGCATTTT
- TRBJ2-5 TRBV7-9 few CASSSRDGAAQERETQYF TGTGCCAGCAGCTCAAGGGATGGGGCAGCTCAGGAGAGGGAGACCCAGTACTTC
TRBD1 TRBJ2-2 TRBV7-9 - CASSVDREISGELFF TGTGCCAGCAGCGTGGACAGGGAGATCTCCGGGGAGCTGTTTTTT
- TRBJ1-1 TRBV12-3/TRBV12-4 many CASSFHLGTEAFF TGTGCCAGCAGTTTTCACCTGGGAACTGAAGCTTTCTTT
- TRBJ2-1 TRBV3-1 many CASSQDGRGGNEQFF TGTGCCAGCAGCCAAGATGGAAGGGGGGGTAATGAGCAGTTCTTC
TRBD2 TRBJ2-1 TRBV4-3 - CASSRWAGGSGEQFF TGCGCCAGCAGCCGTTGGGCCGGCGGGAGTGGCGAGCAGTTCTTC
TRBD2 TRBJ2-5 TRBV7-2 many CASKESGGVETQYF TGTGCCAGCAAAGAGTCGGGGGGGGTGGAGACCCAGTACTTC
TRBD1 TRBJ1-1 TRBV7-9 - CASSRQGPNTEAFF TGTGCCAGCAGCCGACAGGGACCAAACACTGAAGCTTTCTTT
TRBD1 TRBJ2-2 TRBV10-3 many CATQGAQDGELFF TGTGCCACACAGGGGGCGCAGGACGGGGAGCTGTTTTTT